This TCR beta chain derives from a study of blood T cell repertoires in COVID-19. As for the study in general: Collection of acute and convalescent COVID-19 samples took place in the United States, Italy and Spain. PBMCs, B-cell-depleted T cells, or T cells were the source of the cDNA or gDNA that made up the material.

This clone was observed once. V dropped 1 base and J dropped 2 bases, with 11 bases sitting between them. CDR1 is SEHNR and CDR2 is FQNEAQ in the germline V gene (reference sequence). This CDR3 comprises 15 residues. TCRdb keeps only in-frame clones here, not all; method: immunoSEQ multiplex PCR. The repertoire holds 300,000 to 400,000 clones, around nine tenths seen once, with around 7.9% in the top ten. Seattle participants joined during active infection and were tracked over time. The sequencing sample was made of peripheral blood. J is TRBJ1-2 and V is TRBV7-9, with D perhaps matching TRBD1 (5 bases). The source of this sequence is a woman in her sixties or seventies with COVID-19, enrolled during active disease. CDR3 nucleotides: TGTGCCAGCAGCTTAGGGCGGGGCCCAAACTATGGCTACACCTTC. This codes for CASSLGRGPNYGYTF.